The 27 T cell receptor beta chains below come from one sample, sequenced in a study of blood T cell repertoires in COVID-19. This table comes from immunoSEQ multiplex PCR, and its TCRdb copy is limited to in-frame clones, with some not included. This table has around 63,000 clones, roughly 80% appearing once. The sequenced material came from peripheral blood. The receptors stem from a woman aged 45-65 years with active or convalescent COVID-19.

This chain uses TRBV6-5 with TRBJ2-4; 7 positions agree with TRBD1. V was clipped by 2 bases and J by 8 bases; unmatched bases: 9. Germline V gene sequence: CDR1 MNHEY, CDR2 SVGAGI. The CDR3 is made up of 15 amino acids. The CDR3 nucleotides are TGTGCCAGCAGTTACAGCCGGGACAGCCCGCACATTCAGTACTTC. It translates to CASSYSRDSPHIQYF.

The V and J genes are TRBV3-1 (or the pseudogene TRBV3-2) and TRBJ2-3; 9 nucleotides agree with TRBD2. The CDR3 loop spans 16 amino acids. Germline V CDR1 and CDR2: LGHDT, YNNKEL (reference sequence). The J segment lost 0 bases and the V segment lost 1 base, leaving 2 bases of the junction unmatched. DNA for the CDR3: TGTGCCAGCAGCCAAGGGACTAGCGAGAGCACAGATACGCAGTATTTT. As protein: CASSQGTSESTDTQYF.

This clone has just one count. This rearrangement joins TRBV7-9 to TRBJ2-6; TRBD2 is a possible D gene (7 bases). V lost 7 bases to trimming and J lost 4 bases, with 14 bases between them. Germline V gives CDR1 SEHNR, CDR2 FQNEAQ (reference sequence). The CDR3 consists of 15 residues. This CDR3 is CASNRGGSGANVLTF. The CDR3 region has the DNA TGTGCCAGCAATAGGGGGGGCTCAGGGGCCAACGTCCTGACTTTC.

The chain links TRBV9 to TRBJ1-2; D is uncertain. The CDR3 contains 13 residues. V gave up 0 bases and J gave up 4 bases, with 7 bases separating them. Germline loops: CDR1 SGDLS, CDR2 YYNGEE. CDR3 sequence: CASSVGSGYGYTF. In DNA form, the CDR3 reads TGTGCCAGCAGCGTAGGTTCGGGCTATGGCTACACCTTC.

This clone was seen just once. The V gene is TRBV11-2, the J gene TRBJ2-5; TRBD1 matches at 7 bases. The length of the CDR3 is 13 residues. The V and J ends lost 3 bases and 5 bases, in that order; junction bases with no gene match: 3. Germline V lookup: CDR1 SGHAT, CDR2 FQNNGV. The DNA for the CDR3 is TGTGCCAGCAGCTTGCAGGGGGTGGAGACCCAGTACTTC. It translates to CASSLQGVETQYF.

This clone has more than one count but fewer than ten. The chain carries TRBV9 and TRBJ2-1, with TRBD1 matching 11 bases. This CDR3 comprises 15 residues. The germline CDR1 and CDR2 sequences are SGDLS and YYNGEE. Trimming cost V 2 bases and J 13 bases; bases outside gene matches: 11. The CDR3 DNA reads TGTGCCAGCAGCGTCGAGCCCGGGACAGGGGGGGGTCAGTTCTTC. Translated, it gives CASSVEPGTGGGQFF.

This rearrangement joins TRBV10-1 to TRBJ2-3, with 8 nucleotides matching TRBD2. CDR1 is WNHNN, CDR2 SYGVQD, per germline (reference sequence). The CDR3 spans 12 residues. The J segment lost 8 bases and the V segment lost 2 bases, leaving 0 bases of the junction unmatched. CDR3 in DNA: TGCGCCAGCAGTGAGCGGGGGGGTACGCAGTATTTT. Protein product: CASSERGGTQYF.

This clone was recorded once. The chain employs TRBV28 and TRBJ1-5; D is undetermined. CDR3 length: 16 amino acids. V lost 3 bases and J lost 11, with 23 bases in between. Germline V gene sequence: CDR1 MDHEN, CDR2 SYDVKM. CDR3 DNA: TGTGCCAGCAGTTTTTTTGTGAGAGCGCGAGGGTCAGCCCAGCATTTT. This gives the protein CASSFFVRARGSAQHF. Complete variable domain (other parts from reference TRBV28 and TRBJ1-5): DVKVTQSSRYLVKRTGEKVFLECVQDMDHENMFWYRQDPGLGLRLIYFSYDVKMKEKGDIPEGYSVSREKKERFSLILESASTNQTSMYLCASSFFVRARGSAQHFGDGTRLSIL.

The chain carries TRBV30 and TRBJ1-1; D call uncertain. V lost 4 bases and J 1 base, leaving 10 bases between the germline ends. CDR3 length equals 13 residues. Looked up from germline, CDR1 is GTSNPN and CDR2 is SVGIG (reference sequence). CDR3 residues: CAWKSSRNTEAFF. The CDR3 coding sequence is TGTGCCTGGAAAAGTTCGAGGAACACTGAAGCTTTCTTT. Full variable domain (rest looked up from reference TRBV30 and TRBJ1-1): SQTIHQWPATLVQPVGSPLSLECTVEGTSNPNLYWYRQAAGRGLQLLFYSVGIGQISSEVPQNLSASRPQDRQFILSSKKLLLSDSGFYLCAWKSSRNTEAFFGQGTRLTVV.

The chain is built from TRBV5-1 and TRBJ2-3; TRBD2 is a possible D gene (7 bases). The V and J ends lost 6 bases and 6 bases respectively, with 26 bases between them. In germline, CDR1 is SGHRS, CDR2 YFSETQ. This CDR3 spans 17 amino acids. The CDR3 nucleotides are TGCGCCAGCACACGGGCGGGGGCTTCCCGTTCGTCGGATACGCAGTATTTT. Its translation is CASTRAGASRSSDTQYF.

This clone came up once. The chain carries TRBV21-1 and TRBJ1-1; TRBD1 is the table's D call and was not checked against the DNA. TRBV21-1 is a recognized pseudogene. CDR3 size: 18 residues. In nucleotides, the CDR3 is TGTGCCAGCAGCAAAGGGCCCCAATTAAAACAGGGAAAGGCTGAAGCTTTCTTT. Encoded protein: CASSKGPQLKQGKAEAFF.

The gene calls are TRBV4-1 and TRBJ2-3; TRBD2 might be the D (6 bases). Germline V gives CDR1 MGHRA, CDR2 YSYEKL. V lost 0 bases and J lost 3, with 16 bases in between. This CDR3 comprises 17 residues. CDR3 DNA: TGCGCCAGCAGCCAAGATCGGGGGACCTTCGGGACAGATACGCAGTATTTT. This codes for CASSQDRGTFGTDTQYF.

The gene calls are TRBV20-1 and TRBJ2-7, with D hard to call. The V end was cut by 3 bases, the J end by 4 bases, with 7 bases between. CDR3 length equals 11 residues. Per germline, CDR1 DFQATT and CDR2 SNEGSKA (reference sequence). The CDR3 region is CSASLRYEQYF. The CDR3 coding sequence is TGCAGTGCTAGCCTTAGATACGAGCAGTACTTC.

The J gene is TRBJ2-2, the V gene TRBV7-2, with TRBD1 matching 7 bases. Trimming at V came to 5 bases and at J to 2 bases, leaving 5 bases not matched to a gene. This CDR3 contains 15 residues. Per germline, CDR1 SGHTA and CDR2 FQGNSA. CDR3 in DNA: TGTGCCAGCAGCCGTTGGACAGGAAACACCGGGGAGCTGTTTTTT. It yields the protein CASSRWTGNTGELFF.

This sequence joins TRBV5-6 and TRBJ2-7; D is uncertain. The ends were cut back, 2 bases at V and 2 bases at J, with 5 bases in the middle. The CDR3 is 12 residues long. In germline, CDR1 is SGHDT, CDR2 YYEEEE. CDR3 protein: CASSFIPYEQYF. CDR3 DNA sequence: TGTGCCAGCAGCTTTATCCCCTACGAGCAGTACTTC.

V is TRBV5-1 and J is TRBJ2-7, with a tentative D call TRBD1 (5 bases). CDR1 SGHRS and CDR2 YFSETQ come from the germline V gene. V was pared by 4 bases and J by 6 bases, with 17 bases between. CDR3 length equals 14 residues. The chain's CDR3 is CASSIDSDLGEQYF. The CDR3 DNA follows: TGCGCCAGCAGCATTGACAGTGACCTAGGCGAGCAGTACTTC.

The table lists this clone with a count of one. The chain employs TRBV19 and TRBJ1-2; 9 bases are a match to TRBD1. CDR3 length equals 14 residues. V lost 5 bases and J lost 8; bases outside the gene matches: 9. Per the germline V gene, CDR1 is LNHDA and CDR2 is SQIVND (reference sequence). In DNA, the CDR3 is TGTGCCAGTAGTTCGGGAGGACAGGGGCAGGGCTACACCTTC. Translated, it gives CASSSGGQGQGYTF. Variable domain in full (rest from reference TRBV19 and TRBJ1-2): DGGITQSPKYLFRKEGQNVTLSCEQNLNHDAMYWYRQDPGQGLRLIYYSQIVNDFQKGDIAEGYSVSREKKESFPLTVTSAQKNPTAFYLCASSSGGQGQGYTFGSGTRLTVV.

This clone was picked up a small number of times. This chain connects TRBV5-1 to TRBJ1-2, with 8 bases aligning to TRBD1. The junction had 1 base not matched to a gene; V was cut back by 2 bases and J by 1 base. CDR3 length: 14 residues. The germline V gene encodes CDR1 SGHRS and CDR2 YFSETQ. CDR3 protein: CASSLQGGNYGYTF. CDR3 sequence (DNA): TGCGCCAGCAGCTTACAGGGGGGTAACTATGGCTACACCTTC.

V gene TRBV5-6 combines with J gene TRBJ1-1; 7 bases line up with TRBD1. Trimming at V came to 4 bases and at J to 1 base, leaving 4 bases not matched to a gene. This CDR3 region has 14 residues. The germline CDR1 and CDR2 sequences are SGHDT and YYEEEE. In DNA, the CDR3 is TGTGCCAGCAGCAAGGACAGGAGGAACACTGAAGCTTTCTTT. Residues: CASSKDRRNTEAFF.

V and J are TRBV12-3 or TRBV12-4 and TRBJ2-4, with D possibly TRBD2 on 7 matching bases. Trimming stripped 3 bases from V and 8 bases from J, with 11 bases between. The CDR3 sequence is 13 residues long. In DNA form, the CDR3 reads TGTGCCAGCAGTTTTAGGGGGAGGGACATTCAGTACTTC. Translating gives CASSFRGRDIQYF.

The CDR3 reads CASKIMGLAGDTGELFF. Written as DNA, the CDR3 is TGTGCCAGTAAAATAATGGGACTAGCGGGGGACACCGGGGAGCTGTTTTTT. The V call is TRBV19, the J call TRBJ2-2, with TRBD2 matching 14 bases. The CDR3 is made up of 17 amino acids. Germline CDR1 LNHDA, CDR2 SQIVND (reference sequence). Germline trimming cut 7 bases from V and 3 bases from J; bases unmatched to any gene: 7.

This clone showed up just once. This chain uses TRBV2 with TRBJ2-3; a possible D gene is TRBD2 (5 bases). Looked up from germline, CDR1 is SNHLY and CDR2 is FYNNEI. CDR3 length: 15 residues. Trimming left V 2 bases short and J 4 bases short, with 13 bases between. The CDR3 protein is CASSEYREFADTQYF. The CDR3 DNA reads as TGTGCCAGCAGTGAATATAGGGAGTTTGCAGATACGCAGTATTTT.

The chain couples TRBV19 to TRBJ2-3; 8 bases fit TRBD2. The CDR3 spans 16 residues. In germline, CDR1 is LNHDA, CDR2 SQIVND (reference sequence). Trimming removed 7 bases from V and 4 bases from J; junction bases left unmatched: 13. CDR3 DNA: TGTGCCAGTACCCTGACTAGCGCCCACGTGGCAGATACGCAGTATTTT. This translates into CASTLTSAHVADTQYF.

This clone was observed once. The gene calls are TRBV29-1 and TRBJ1-1; 9 bases agree with TRBD1. Germline CDR1 and CDR2: SQVTM and ANQGSEA. This CDR3 comprises 13 residues. The junction had 5 bases not matched to a gene; V was cut back by 4 bases and J by 5 bases. The DNA for the CDR3 is TGCAGCGTTGCGGGGGGACAGGGTACTGAAGCTTTCTTT. Protein product: CSVAGGQGTEAFF.

This clone was detected a few times. This rearrangement joins TRBV28 to TRBJ1-2; 7 positions match TRBD1. Germline V gene lookup returns CDR1 MDHEN and CDR2 SYDVKM. V lost 2 bases, J lost 4 bases, and 4 bases stayed unmatched. The CDR3 contains 14 residues. The CDR3 nucleotides read TGTGCCAGCAGTTTAAACAGGGGTTTCTATGGCTACACCTTC. It specifies CASSLNRGFYGYTF.

The chain couples TRBV2 to TRBJ2-1; TRBD1 agrees at 8 bases. After removal of 0 bases from V and 6 bases from J, the junction contained 7 bases not matched to a gene. Germline V gene lookup returns CDR1 SNHLY and CDR2 FYNNEI. CDR3 size: 16 residues. The CDR3 bases are TGTGCCAGCAGTGAAGCGCGGGACAGGCCTCCCAATGAGCAGTTCTTC. Its translation: CASSEARDRPPNEQFF.

V is TRBV9 and J is TRBJ2-7; TRBD1 agrees at 10 bases. The V segment lost 3 bases and the J segment 3 bases; nucleotides outside the gene matches: 0. The CDR3 has 13 amino acids. Germline loops: CDR1 SGDLS, CDR2 YYNGEE. The CDR3 sequence: CASSGDRGYEQYF. The CDR3 DNA is TGTGCCAGCAGCGGGGACAGGGGCTACGAGCAGTACTTC. The full variable domain, with the rest looked up from reference TRBV9 and TRBJ2-7, is DSGVTQTPKHLITATGQRVTLRCSPRSGDLSVYWYQQSLDQGLQFLIQYYNGEERAKGNILERFSAQQFPDLHSELNLSSLELGDSALYFCASSGDRGYEQYFGPGTRLTVT.